A selection of T cell receptor beta chains follows, all from one sample in a study of T cells after yellow fever vaccination. From the 5' RACE reads, TCRdb called clonotypes with MiXCR, one entry per CDR3 protein. The data show more than 65,000 distinct CDR3 sequences, with 5% to 6.5% seen just once and 2.2% held by the top ten. The sequenced sample was CD4+ T cells sorted from PBMCs, obtained approximately 16 days after the first yellow fever vaccination. Receptors were obtained from a man aged 18 to 29 who received the YFV17D yellow fever vaccine. CDR3s include the opening cysteine and the closing phenylalanine or tryptophan. A D gene is named only where the DNA matches it firmly. Clone size is given for some rows only: seen once, a few or many times, or a class if the clone is expanded.

cdr3_aa cdr3_nt clone_size v_call d_call j_call
CASSRGTGLGYGYTF TGTGCCAGCAGTAGAGGGACAGGGTTGGGCTATGGCTACACCTTC many TRBV2 TRBD1 TRBJ1-2
CSGWDHRVTEAFF TGCAGCGGATGGGACCATAGAGTTACTGAAGCTTTCTTT many TRBV29-1 - TRBJ1-1
CATLPGPSDTQYF TGTGCCACCCTACCGGGCCCTTCAGATACGCAGTATTTT many TRBV5-5 - TRBJ2-3
CASSFPWTITSTDTQYF TGTGCCAGCAGCTTCCCTTGGACGATTACTAGCACAGATACGCAGTATTTT many TRBV5-6 - TRBJ2-3
CATAPGEVGQETQYF TGCGCCACCGCCCCCGGGGAGGTGGGCCAAGAGACCCAGTACTTC many TRBV5-1 - TRBJ2-5
CASSFVDSQDTQYF TGTGCCAGCAGCTTTGTAGACTCCCAGGATACGCAGTATTTT many TRBV7-9 - TRBJ2-3
CASSSPGGTDTQFF TGTGCCAGCAGTTCCCCAGGGGGCACAGATACGCAGTTTTTT - TRBV6-5 TRBD1 TRBJ2-3
CASSQGLGYTF TGCGCCAGCAGCCAAGGCCTGGGCTACACCTTC many TRBV4-3 - TRBJ1-2
CASKLQGYQPQHF TGTGCCAGCAAGCTACAGGGCTATCAGCCCCAGCATTTT many TRBV12-3/TRBV12-4 - TRBJ1-5
CASSPQTGRNEQFF TGTGCCAGCAGTCCCCAGACAGGGAGGAATGAGCAGTTCTTC many TRBV28 - TRBJ2-1
CASMRGGISEQYF TGTGCCAGCATGCGGGGGGGAATCAGCGAGCAGTACTTC many TRBV12-3/TRBV12-4 TRBD2 TRBJ2-7
CASSVGTSGGYEQYF TGTGCCAGCAGCGTAGGTACTAGCGGGGGCTACGAGCAGTACTTC many TRBV9 TRBD2 TRBJ2-7
CASSEGGWGAGGNSPLHF TGTGCCAGCAGTGAAGGGGGCTGGGGTGCAGGGGGGAATTCACCCCTCCACTTT many TRBV6-1 TRBD1 TRBJ1-6
CASSPGGAVDGELFF TGTGCCAGCAGCCCCGGGGGGGCCGTCGATGGGGAGCTGTTTTTT many TRBV7-2 TRBD2 TRBJ2-2
CASSLVSGGGKNIQYF TGTGCCAGCAGCTTAGTTAGCGGGGGGGGTAAAAACATTCAGTACTTC many TRBV7-2 TRBD2 TRBJ2-4
CASSLSRENQPQHF TGTGCCAGCAGCTTGTCCCGGGAGAATCAGCCCCAGCATTTT many TRBV7-9 - TRBJ1-5
CASSLQGLALEAFF TGTGCCAGCAGCTTACAGGGCCTTGCTCTAGAAGCTTTCTTT many TRBV7-2 - TRBJ1-1
CASSLAGRWEFDEQFF TGTGCCAGCAGTTTAGCTGGGCGGTGGGAGTTTGATGAGCAGTTCTTC many TRBV28 - TRBJ2-1
CASSPNSVYGYTF TGTGCCAGCAGCCCTAACTCAGTCTATGGCTACACCTTC many TRBV7-2 - TRBJ1-2
CASRYGTTGEAFF TGTGCCAGCAGGTACGGGACGACAGGTGAAGCTTTCTTT many TRBV6-6 - TRBJ1-1
CASSSRLLARSTDTQYF TGTGCCAGTAGTTCCCGCCTCTTGGCTAGGAGCACAGATACGCAGTATTTT many TRBV19 - TRBJ2-3
CASSTLRRGNNQPQHF TGTGCCAGTAGTACACTCAGGAGGGGGAACAATCAGCCCCAGCATTTT - TRBV19 - TRBJ1-5
CASSPPLSGAAETQYF TGTGCCAGCTCACCACCGTTAAGTGGGGCCGCGGAGACCCAGTACTTC many TRBV18 - TRBJ2-5
CASSYLQGGGVETQYF TGTGCCAGCAGTTACTTACAAGGAGGGGGGGTAGAGACCCAGTACTTC many TRBV6-5 - TRBJ2-5
CASGLEGNTEAFF TGTGCTAGTGGTTTGGAGGGGAACACTGAAGCTTTCTTT many TRBV12-5 - TRBJ1-1
CSARDGARAYNSPLHF TGCAGTGCTAGAGATGGGGCCAGGGCCTATAATTCACCCCTCCACTTT many TRBV20-1 - TRBJ1-6
CASRATWETQYF TGCGCCAGCAGGGCGACCTGGGAGACCCAGTACTTC many TRBV5-1 - TRBJ2-5
CASSQGGPALYATNEKLFF TGCGCCAGCAGCCAAGGGGGGCCAGCTCTCTATGCAACTAATGAAAAACTGTTTTTT many TRBV4-3 - TRBJ1-4
CSARARAGGSGYTF TGCAGTGCTAGAGCGAGGGCGGGGGGCTCTGGCTACACCTTC many TRBV20-1 - TRBJ1-2
CASSPSYSGANVLTF TGTGCCAGCAGCCCCTCATACTCTGGGGCCAACGTCCTGACTTTC many TRBV7-2 - TRBJ2-6
CASSLAGSSEEAFF TGTGCCAGCAGCTTAGCGGGCAGCTCAGAAGAAGCTTTCTTT many TRBV7-9 - TRBJ1-1
CASSFGVWNSPLHF TGTGCCAGCAGCTTTGGTGTATGGAATTCACCCCTCCACTTT - TRBV7-3 - TRBJ1-6
CSAQRGPSGFEQFF TGCAGTGCACAGCGGGGCCCGTCCGGTTTTGAGCAGTTCTTC many TRBV20-1 TRBD2 TRBJ2-1
CASSLVPGQGTEAFF TGCGCCAGCAGCTTAGTCCCGGGACAGGGAACTGAAGCTTTCTTT few TRBV5-1 TRBD1 TRBJ1-1
CASERSTNTGELFF TGTGCCAGTGAGAGGTCCACGAACACCGGGGAGCTGTTTTTT many TRBV12-3/TRBV12-4 - TRBJ2-2
CASSGLEGLHGNSPLHF TGTGCCAGCTCAGGTTTGGAGGGGCTCCACGGTAATTCACCCCTCCACTTT many TRBV6-5 - TRBJ1-6
CASSLAMGRGRAIGYTF TGTGCCAGCAGCTTAGCGATGGGCAGGGGGCGGGCAATCGGCTACACCTTC many TRBV7-2 TRBD1 TRBJ1-2
CASSLFKGANEQYF TGTGCCAGCAGCTTATTTAAGGGGGCGAACGAGCAGTACTTC many TRBV7-2 TRBD1 TRBJ2-7
CASSPDGANVLTF TGTGCCAGCAGCCCCGATGGGGCCAACGTCCTGACTTTC many TRBV12-3/TRBV12-4 - TRBJ2-6
CASSSEGEIIQYF TGCGCCAGCAGCTCGGAGGGGGAAATCATTCAGTACTTC many TRBV5-1 - TRBJ2-4
CASSRVGGGVHTDTQYF TGTGCCAGCAGCCGAGTAGGCGGCGGGGTCCACACAGATACGCAGTATTTT many TRBV3-1 - TRBJ2-3
CASSQTPYTEAFF TGCGCCAGCAGCCAAACACCATACACTGAAGCTTTCTTT many TRBV4-3 - TRBJ1-1
CASSQDSLQGVYNEQFF TGTGCCAGCAGCCAAGATTCCCTTCAGGGGGTATACAATGAGCAGTTCTTC many TRBV14 TRBD1 TRBJ2-1
CSARDGRGGAGYNEQFF TGCAGTGCTAGAGATGGGCGCGGGGGGGCCGGATACAATGAGCAGTTCTTC many TRBV20-1 TRBD2 TRBJ2-1
CASSSGLAGGLRITDTQYF TGTGCCAGCAGCTCGGGACTAGCGGGGGGCCTACGAATCACAGATACGCAGTATTTT many TRBV11-1 TRBD2 TRBJ2-3